A selection of T cell receptor beta chains follows, all from one sample in a study of control samples from healthy donors and cancer patients. The table came from immunoSEQ multiplex PCR; TCRdb's copy has only in-frame clones and leaves some out. The top ten hold 4.5% to 6% of the sample, which has about 160,000 clones, 80% to 95% seen once. The specimen sequenced was blood. These receptors all come from a man between 18 and 29 years old in good health. Each CDR3 is given with its conserved first and last residue. Fields, in order: D gene, J gene, clone size, V gene, CDR3 protein, CDR3 DNA. The D gene is left open where the match is weak. Clone size is shown for a subset of rows, as once, few, many or a class of expanded clone.

- | TRBJ2-7 | - | TRBV2 | CARGLGRTYEQYF | TGTGCCAGGGGACTGGGTCGGACCTACGAGCAGTACTTC
- | TRBJ1-6 | - | TRBV19 | CASSAGPLFGSPLHF | TGTGCCAGTAGTGCGGGGCCTCTCTTTGGATCACCCCTCCACTTT
- | TRBJ2-1 | once | TRBV28 | CASSLWRGHNEQFF | TGTGCCAGCAGTTTATGGAGGGGACACAATGAGCAGTTCTTC
- | TRBJ1-2 | once | TRBV20-1 | CSANRDGYTF | TGCAGTGCGAACAGGGATGGCTACACCTTC
- | TRBJ1-1 | - | TRBV27 | CASSWAGDTEAFF | TGTGCCAGCAGTTGGGCCGGTGACACTGAAGCTTTCTTT
TRBD2 | TRBJ2-7 | - | TRBV6-6 | CATMLGRNNYEQYF | TGTGCCACCATGCTCGGGAGGAATAACTACGAGCAGTACTTC
TRBD2 | TRBJ2-1 | - | TRBV7-8 | CASSRPGLAGGPTYEQFF | TGTGCCAGCAGCCGCCCGGGACTAGCGGGGGGGCCTACGTATGAGCAGTTCTTC
TRBD2 | TRBJ2-2 | - | TRBV7-3 | CASSLAGGANTGELFF | TGTGCCAGCAGCTTAGCGGGAGGCGCGAACACCGGGGAGCTGTTTTTT
- | TRBJ2-7 | - | TRBV4-2 | CASSQIQGGTYEQYF | TGTGCCAGCAGCCAAATCCAGGGGGGTACCTACGAGCAGTACTTC
- | TRBJ1-2 | once | TRBV29-1 | CSGGGPINYGYTF | TGCAGCGGTGGGGGCCCGATTAACTATGGCTACACCTTC
- | TRBJ2-7 | - | TRBV24-1 | CATRRGRYEQYF | TGTGCCACGAGGAGGGGTAGGTACGAGCAGTACTTC
- | TRBJ2-7 | - | TRBV7-2 | CASSPRRGGTPYEQYF | TGTGCCAGCAGCCCCCGGCGTGGAGGGACGCCCTACGAGCAGTACTTC
TRBD1 | TRBJ1-2 | - | TRBV6-6 | CASSLLGTGSPYGYTF | TGTGCCAGCAGCCTGCTGGGGACAGGAAGTCCGTATGGCTACACCTTC
TRBD2 | TRBJ2-1 | - | TRBV4-3 | CASSHFTSGAAYNEQFF | TGCGCCAGCAGCCATTTTACTAGCGGGGCCGCCTACAATGAGCAGTTCTTC
- | TRBJ2-1 | once | TRBV5-1 | CASSFTGTQSYNEQFF | TGCGCCAGCAGCTTCACCGGGACACAATCCTACAATGAGCAGTTCTTC
- | TRBJ2-1 | few | TRBV6-5 | CASMYRDLYNEQFF | TGTGCCAGCATGTACAGGGACCTCTACAATGAGCAGTTCTTC
- | TRBJ1-5 | - | TRBV12-3/TRBV12-4 | CASSWGLQPQHF | TGTGCCAGCAGTTGGGGGCTTCAGCCCCAGCATTTT
TRBD2 | TRBJ2-4 | - | TRBV5-4 | CASGTSGRNIQYF | TGTGCCAGCGGTACTAGCGGACGAAACATTCAGTACTTC
- | TRBJ1-3 | - | TRBV3-1/TRBV3-2 | CASSQHHNSGNTIYF | TGTGCCAGCAGCCAACATCACAACTCTGGAAACACCATATATTTT
- | TRBJ2-2 | - | TRBV27 | CASSLASGELFF | TGTGCCAGCAGTTTGGCTAGCGGGGAGCTGTTTTTT
TRBD1 | TRBJ2-7 | - | TRBV4-1 | CASSPGQAYEQYF | TGCGCCAGCAGCCCGGGACAGGCCTACGAGCAGTACTTC
- | TRBJ2-7 | - | TRBV6-6 | CASSLTVSYEQYF | TGTGCCAGCAGTTTGACAGTCTCCTACGAGCAGTACTTC
TRBD2 | TRBJ2-1 | - | TRBV7-8 | CASSPRTSGSYNEQFF | TGTGCCAGCAGCCCCCGGACTAGCGGGAGCTACAATGAGCAGTTCTTC
TRBD1 | TRBJ1-4 | few | TRBV6-5 | CASRTGVREKLFF | TGTGCCAGCAGAACAGGGGTGCGTGAAAAACTGTTTTTT
TRBD1 | TRBJ2-7 | - | TRBV19 | CASSSGQGVHEQYF | TGTGCCAGTAGTTCGGGACAGGGGGTTCACGAGCAGTACTTC
- | TRBJ1-1 | few | TRBV5-1 | CASSSTGSTEAFF | TGCGCCAGCAGCTCGACAGGCTCCACTGAAGCTTTCTTT
- | TRBJ2-3 | - | TRBV7-2 | CASSPPGRGDTQYF | TGTGCCAGCAGCCCCCCGGGGCGAGGAGATACGCAGTATTTT
- | TRBJ2-3 | - | TRBV19 | CASTRSAETDTQYF | TGTGCCAGTACCAGGTCGGCAGAAACAGATACGCAGTATTTT
TRBD2 | TRBJ2-1 | once | TRBV2 | CASRVAGGKNEQFF | TGTGCCAGCAGGGTAGCGGGAGGGAAGAATGAGCAGTTCTTC
- | TRBJ1-1 | - | TRBV6-5 | CASSYAPVHTEAFF | TGTGCCAGCAGTTATGCCCCGGTACACACTGAAGCTTTCTTT
TRBD1 | TRBJ1-4 | - | TRBV27 | CASSLSVSPGGREKLFF | TGTGCCAGCAGTTTATCCGTATCACCAGGGGGCCGTGAAAAACTGTTTTTT
- | TRBJ2-2 | - | TRBV7-9 | CASSIGGITTGELFF | TGTGCCAGCAGCATTGGGGGAATTACCACCGGGGAGCTGTTTTTT
TRBD1 | TRBJ1-4 | - | TRBV30 | CAWKELGQGEKLFF | TGTGCCTGGAAGGAGTTGGGACAGGGAGAAAAACTGTTTTTT
- | TRBJ1-2 | - | TRBV4-1 | CASSQDLGFYGYTF | TGCGCCAGCAGCCAAGATTTGGGATTTTATGGCTACACCTTC
- | TRBJ1-1 | - | TRBV10-2 | CASAGGPSAAFF | TGCGCCAGCGCTGGGGGGCCTAGCGCAGCTTTCTTT
- | TRBJ2-5 | - | TRBV5-1 | CASSTEGGHQETQYF | TGCGCCAGCAGCACTGAAGGGGGACACCAAGAGACCCAGTACTTC
- | TRBJ2-7 | - | TRBV19 | CASSYSGSSYEQYF | TGTGCCAGTAGTTATTCGGGGAGCTCCTACGAGCAGTACTTC
TRBD1 | TRBJ1-2 | - | TRBV5-1 | CASSLGDRERYGYTF | TGCGCCAGCAGCTTAGGGGACAGGGAACGGTACGGCTACACCTTC
- | TRBJ1-4 | once | TRBV3-1/TRBV3-2 | CASSQDLGGGGEKLFF | TGTGCCAGCAGCCAAGATCTAGGCGGTGGGGGTGAAAAACTGTTTTTT
- | TRBJ1-2 | - | TRBV18 | CASSPWPEDYGYTF | TGTGCCAGCTCACCCTGGCCCGAGGACTATGGCTACACCTTC